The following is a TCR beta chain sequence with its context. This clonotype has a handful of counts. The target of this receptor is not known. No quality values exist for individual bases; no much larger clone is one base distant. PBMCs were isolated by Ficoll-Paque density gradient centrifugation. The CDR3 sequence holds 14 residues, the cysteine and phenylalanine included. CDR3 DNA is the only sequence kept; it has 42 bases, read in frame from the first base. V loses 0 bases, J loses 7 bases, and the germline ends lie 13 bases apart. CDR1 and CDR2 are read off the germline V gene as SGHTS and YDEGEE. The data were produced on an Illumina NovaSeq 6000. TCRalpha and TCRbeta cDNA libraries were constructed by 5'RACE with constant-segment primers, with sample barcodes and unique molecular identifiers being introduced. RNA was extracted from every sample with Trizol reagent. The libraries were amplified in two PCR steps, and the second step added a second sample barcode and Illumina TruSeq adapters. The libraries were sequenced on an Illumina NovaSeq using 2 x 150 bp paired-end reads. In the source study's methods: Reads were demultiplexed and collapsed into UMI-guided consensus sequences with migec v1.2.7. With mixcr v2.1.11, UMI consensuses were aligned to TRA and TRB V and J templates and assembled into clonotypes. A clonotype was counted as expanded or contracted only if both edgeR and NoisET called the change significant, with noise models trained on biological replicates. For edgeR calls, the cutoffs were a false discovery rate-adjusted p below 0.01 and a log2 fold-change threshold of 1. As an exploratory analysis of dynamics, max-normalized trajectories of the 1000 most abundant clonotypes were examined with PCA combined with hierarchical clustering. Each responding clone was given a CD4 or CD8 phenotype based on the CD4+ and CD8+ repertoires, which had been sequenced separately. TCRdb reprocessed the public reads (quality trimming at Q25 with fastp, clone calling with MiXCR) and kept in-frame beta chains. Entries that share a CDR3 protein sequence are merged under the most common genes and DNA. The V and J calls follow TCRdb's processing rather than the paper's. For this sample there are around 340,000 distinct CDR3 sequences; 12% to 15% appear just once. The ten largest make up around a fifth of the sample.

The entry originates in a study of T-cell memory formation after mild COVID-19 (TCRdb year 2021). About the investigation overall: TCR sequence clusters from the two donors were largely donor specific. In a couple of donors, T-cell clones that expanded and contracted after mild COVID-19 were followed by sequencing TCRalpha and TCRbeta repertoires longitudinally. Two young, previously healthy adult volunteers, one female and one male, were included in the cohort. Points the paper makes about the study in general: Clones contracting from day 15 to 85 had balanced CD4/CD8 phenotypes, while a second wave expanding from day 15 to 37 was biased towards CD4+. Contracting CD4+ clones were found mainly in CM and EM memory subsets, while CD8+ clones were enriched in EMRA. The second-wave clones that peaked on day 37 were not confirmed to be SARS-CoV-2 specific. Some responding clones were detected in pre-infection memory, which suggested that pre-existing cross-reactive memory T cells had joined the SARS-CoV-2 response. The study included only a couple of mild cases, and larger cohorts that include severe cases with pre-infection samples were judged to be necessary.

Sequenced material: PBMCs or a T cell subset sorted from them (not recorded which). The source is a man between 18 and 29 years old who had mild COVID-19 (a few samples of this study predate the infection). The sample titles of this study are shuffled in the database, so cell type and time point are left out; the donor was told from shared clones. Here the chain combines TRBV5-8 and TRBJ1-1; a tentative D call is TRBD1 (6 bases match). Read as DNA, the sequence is TGTGCCAGCAGCTTGGAGGGTTTGGACAGTGAAGCTTTCTTT. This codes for CASSLEGLDSEAFF.